These 14 T cell receptor beta chains were all obtained from the same sample, sequenced in a study of PD-1 blockade in classical Hodgkin lymphoma. Relapses following autologous stem cell transplantation were seen in all patients, with brentuximab vedotin exposure varying. The assay was immunoSEQ multiplex PCR, and TCRdb's table has in-frame clones only and misses some. The sample yields some 95,000 clones, 89% seen once. Sequencing used peripheral blood mononuclear cells (PBMCs), obtained before the second cycle of nivolumab. These receptors all stem from a human donor with classical Hodgkin lymphoma.

V and J are TRBV5-1 and TRBJ2-7; 10 positions match TRBD1. Germline V gives CDR1 SGHRS, CDR2 YFSETQ. CDR3 size: 14 residues. V was clipped by 7 bases and J by 2 bases; unmatched bases: 6. CDR3 coding DNA: TGCGCCAGCGGACAGGGGGTCGGCACCTACGAGCAGTACTTC. It translates to CASGQGVGTYEQYF.

V usage is TRBV18 and J usage is TRBJ2-7, with 10 bases fitting TRBD1. The CDR3 sequence is 15 residues long. In germline, CDR1 is KGHSH, CDR2 LQKENI. V was clipped by 5 bases and J by 4 bases; unmatched bases: 8. CDR3 in amino acids: CASSEGQGIVYEQYF. In nucleotides, the CDR3 is TGTGCCAGCTCAGAGGGACAGGGGATAGTATACGAGCAGTACTTC.

The chain couples TRBV15 to TRBJ2-1, with 8 bases fitting TRBD2. J gave up 4 bases and V 0 bases, and 5 bases lay outside the gene matches. Germline CDR1 and CDR2: LNHNV and YYDKDF (reference sequence). The CDR3 has 16 amino acids. The CDR3 reads CATSRDALADYNEQFF. Written as DNA, the CDR3 is TGTGCCACCAGCAGAGATGCACTAGCGGATTACAATGAGCAGTTCTTC.

The chain recombines TRBV29-1 with TRBJ1-2; 12 bases line up with TRBD1. This CDR3 has 15 amino acids. Per the germline V gene, CDR1 is SQVTM and CDR2 is ANQGSEA. V shed 1 base and J 6 bases; nucleotides not matched to a gene: 6. Here the CDR3 DNA reads TGCAGCGTTGAAGTCCCGGGACAGGGGGCGAATGGCTACACCTTC. Its translation: CSVEVPGQGANGYTF.

The chain links TRBV18 to TRBJ2-5; weak D call: TRBD1 (5 bases). Germline assignment: CDR1 KGHSH and CDR2 LQKENI. Trimming took 4 bases from V and 7 from J, leaving 16 bases between them. The CDR3 is 14 amino acids. This chain's CDR3 is CASSRTGTKGTQYF. For the CDR3, the DNA is TGTGCCAGCTCACGAACAGGTACCAAGGGGACCCAGTACTTC. The variable domain in full, completed from reference TRBV18 and TRBJ2-5, reads NAGVMQNPRHLVRRRGQEARLRCSPMKGHSHVYWYRQLPEEGLKFMVYLQKENIIDESGMPKERFSAEFPKEGPSILRIQQVVRGDSAAYFCASSRTGTKGTQYFGPGTRLLVL.

In its sample, this clone was seen once. The rearrangement joins TRBV5-1 to TRBJ2-1; the D is unclear. Trimming left V 4 bases short and J 1 base short, with 21 bases between. This CDR3 has 18 amino acids. Germline CDR1 SGHRS, CDR2 YFSETQ. CDR3 residues: CASSPLVGNLLSYNEQFF. CDR3 sequence (DNA): TGCGCCAGCAGCCCTCTAGTGGGGAATCTCCTATCCTACAATGAGCAGTTCTTC. Full variable domain (outside the CDR3, taken from reference TRBV5-1 and TRBJ2-1): KAGVTQTPRYLIKTRGQQVTLSCSPISGHRSVSWYQQTPGQGLQFLFEYFSETQRNKGNFPGRFSGRQFSNSRSEMNVSTLELGDSALYLCASSPLVGNLLSYNEQFFGPGTRLTVL.

This chain uses TRBV10-3 with TRBJ2-1, with D tentatively TRBD1 or TRBD2 (5 bases each). CDR1 ENHRY and CDR2 SYGVKD come from the germline V gene. This CDR3 contains 13 residues. The ends were cut back, 8 bases at V and 4 bases at J, with 12 bases in the middle. CDR3 DNA: TGTGCCATCTGGGCAGGGAGTTACAATGAGCAGTTCTTC. Amino acids: CAIWAGSYNEQFF.

This clone was seen just once. CDR3 region: CASSESGVRQNEQFF. Here the CDR3 DNA reads TGCGCCAGCAGTGAGAGCGGAGTCAGGCAAAATGAGCAGTTCTTC. The chain carries TRBV10-1 and TRBJ2-1, with D tentatively TRBD2 (5 bases). Germline V gene data show CDR1 as WNHNN and CDR2 as SYGVQD (reference sequence). This CDR3 region has 15 residues. V shed 2 bases and J shed 7 bases, with 15 bases lying between them.

The chain has TRBV10-2 and TRBJ2-1, with 8 positions matching TRBD2. CDR1 is WSHSY and CDR2 is SAAADI in the germline V gene. The CDR3 has 16 amino acids. After removal of 6 bases from V and 0 bases from J, the junction contained 7 bases not matched to a gene. The CDR3 loop is CASRSSGISSYNEQFF. The CDR3 region has the DNA TGCGCCAGCAGAAGTAGCGGGATAAGCTCCTACAATGAGCAGTTCTTC.

The gene calls are TRBV14 and TRBJ2-1; 13 bases agree with TRBD2. CDR3 length equals 15 residues. Germline lookup yields CDR1 SGHDN and CDR2 FVKESK. After removal of 4 bases from V and 6 bases from J, the junction contained 3 bases not matched to a gene. CDR3 protein: CASSPGLAGVNEQFF. CDR3 DNA: TGTGCCAGCAGCCCCGGACTAGCGGGAGTCAATGAGCAGTTCTTC.

The chain recombines TRBV6-1 with TRBJ1-2; D is possibly TRBD1 (6 bases). CDR1 is MNHNS, CDR2 SASEGT, per germline. There are 12 residues in the CDR3. V gave up 7 bases and J gave up 8 bases, with 14 bases separating them. In DNA, the CDR3 is TGTGCCAGCAATTTACAGGGCGTGGGCTACACCTTC. Its protein product is CASNLQGVGYTF.

The chain couples TRBV10-2 to TRBJ1-5; the D gene is possibly TRBD1 (5 bases). This CDR3 comprises 14 residues. The V end was cut by 3 bases, the J end by 2 bases, with 8 bases between. Germline V gives CDR1 WSHSY, CDR2 SAAADI. CDR3 in amino acids: CASSDRGGNQPQHF. CDR3 DNA sequence: TGCGCCAGCAGTGATCGGGGGGGCAATCAGCCCCAGCATTTT.

The chain uses TRBV4-1 and TRBJ2-1; possible D gene TRBD2, 7 bases. The germline V and J ends were trimmed by 0 bases and 8 bases, with 20 bases remaining between them. This CDR3 comprises 17 residues. Germline V lookup: CDR1 MGHRA, CDR2 YSYEKL. The CDR3 sequence: CASSQESRGALTDEQFF. DNA for the CDR3: TGCGCCAGCAGCCAAGAATCCCGGGGGGCGCTTACGGATGAGCAGTTCTTC.

The V call is TRBV28, the J call TRBJ2-5, with D possibly TRBD2 on 6 matching bases. Germline-derived CDR1 and CDR2 are MDHEN and SYDVKM. The CDR3 has 16 residues. Trimming left V 6 bases short and J 2 bases short, with 19 bases between. The chain's CDR3 is CASSPSPTEGQETQYF. CDR3 bases: TGTGCCAGCAGCCCCTCACCCACGGAGGGGCAAGAGACCCAGTACTTC. Full variable domain (remainder filled in from reference TRBV28 and TRBJ2-5): DVKVTQSSRYLVKRTGEKVFLECVQDMDHENMFWYRQDPGLGLRLIYFSYDVKMKEKGDIPEGYSVSREKKERFSLILESASTNQTSMYLCASSPSPTEGQETQYFGPGTRLLVL.